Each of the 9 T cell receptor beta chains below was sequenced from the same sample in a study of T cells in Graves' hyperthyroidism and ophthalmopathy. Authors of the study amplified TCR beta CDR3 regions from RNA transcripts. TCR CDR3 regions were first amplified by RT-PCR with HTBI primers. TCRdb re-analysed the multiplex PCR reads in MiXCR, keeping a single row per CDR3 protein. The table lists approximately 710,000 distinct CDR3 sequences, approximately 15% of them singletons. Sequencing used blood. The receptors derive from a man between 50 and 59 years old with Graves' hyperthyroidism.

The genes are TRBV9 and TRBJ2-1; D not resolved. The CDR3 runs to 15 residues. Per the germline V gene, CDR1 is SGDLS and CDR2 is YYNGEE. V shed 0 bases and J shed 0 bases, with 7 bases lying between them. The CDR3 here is CASSVVLSSYNEQFF. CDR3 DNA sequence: TGTGCCAGCAGCGTAGTCCTGAGCTCCTACAATGAGCAGTTCTTC.

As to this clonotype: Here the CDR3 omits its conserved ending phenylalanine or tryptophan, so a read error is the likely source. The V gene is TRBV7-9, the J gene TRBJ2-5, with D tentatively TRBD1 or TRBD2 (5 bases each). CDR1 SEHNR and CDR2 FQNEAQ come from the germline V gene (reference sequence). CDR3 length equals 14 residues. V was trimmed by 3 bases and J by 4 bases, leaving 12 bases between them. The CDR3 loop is CASSLMSGRETQYV. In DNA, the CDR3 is TGTGCCAGCAGCTTGATGTCAGGGAGAGAGACCCAGTACGTC.

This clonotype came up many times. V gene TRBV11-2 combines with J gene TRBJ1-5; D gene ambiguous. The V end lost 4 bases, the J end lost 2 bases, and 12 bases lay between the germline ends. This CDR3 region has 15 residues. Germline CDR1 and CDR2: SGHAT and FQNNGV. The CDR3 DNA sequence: TGTGCCAGCAGCTCGAGTCCTTTGGGCAATCAGCCCCAGCATTTT. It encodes CASSSSPLGNQPQHF.

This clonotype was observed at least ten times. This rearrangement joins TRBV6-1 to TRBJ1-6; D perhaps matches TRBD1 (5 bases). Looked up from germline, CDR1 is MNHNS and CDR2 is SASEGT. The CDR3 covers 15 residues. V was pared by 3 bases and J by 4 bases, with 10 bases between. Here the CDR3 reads CASSDRQTYNSPLHF. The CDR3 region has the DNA TGTGCCAGCAGTGACAGACAGACGTATAATTCACCCCTCCACTTT.

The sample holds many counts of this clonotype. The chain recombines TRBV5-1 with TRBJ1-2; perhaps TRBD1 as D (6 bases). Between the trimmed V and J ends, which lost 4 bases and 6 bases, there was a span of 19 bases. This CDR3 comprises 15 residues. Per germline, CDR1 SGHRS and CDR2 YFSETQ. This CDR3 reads CASSVALQGSDGYTF. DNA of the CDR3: TGCGCCAGCAGCGTCGCATTACAGGGTTCAGATGGCTACACCTTC.

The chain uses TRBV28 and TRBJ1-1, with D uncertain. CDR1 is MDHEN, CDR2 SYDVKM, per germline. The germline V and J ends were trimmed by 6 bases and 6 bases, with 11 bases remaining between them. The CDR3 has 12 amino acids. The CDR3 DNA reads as TGTGCCAGCAGCCTAAATAGAGCTGAAGCTTTCTTT. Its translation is CASSLNRAEAFF.

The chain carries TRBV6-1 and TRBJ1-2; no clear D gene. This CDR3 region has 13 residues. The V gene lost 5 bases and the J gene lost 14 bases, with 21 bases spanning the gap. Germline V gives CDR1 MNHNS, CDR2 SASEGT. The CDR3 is CASSPPYEDGRTF. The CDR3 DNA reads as TGTGCCAGCAGTCCCCCTTACGAGGACGGGAGGACCTTC.

CDR3: CASSVVETEMNTEAFF. CDR3 in DNA: TGTGCCAGCAGCGTAGTCGAGACAGAAATGAACACTGAAGCTTTCTTT. The chain uses TRBV9 and TRBJ1-1; the D gene is possibly TRBD1 (5 bases). Germline CDR1 SGDLS, CDR2 YYNGEE. The CDR3 totals 16 residues. Deletions cut 0 bases from V and 0 bases from J, with 12 bases between.

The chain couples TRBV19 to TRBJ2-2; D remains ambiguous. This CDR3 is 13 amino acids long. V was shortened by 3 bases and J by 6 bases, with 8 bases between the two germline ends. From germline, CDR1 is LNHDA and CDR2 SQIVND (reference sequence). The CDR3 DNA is TGTGCCAGTAGTATCCCCGCCCCCGGGGAGCTGTTTTTT. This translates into CASSIPAPGELFF.